This passage covers 19 T cell receptor beta chains from one sample sequenced in a study of blood T cell repertoires in COVID-19. Repertoires were generated with immunoSEQ multiplex PCR, while TCRdb's copy carries only in-frame clones and drops some. The table includes 200,000 to 300,000 clones, about four fifths detected once. Sequencing was performed on peripheral blood. The receptors were sampled from a woman older than 75 with COVID-19, enrolled during active disease.

The chain carries TRBV10-1 and TRBJ2-7; 7 nucleotides line up with TRBD1. The CDR3 has 15 residues. CDR1 is WNHNN and CDR2 is SYGVQD in the germline V gene (reference sequence). J was trimmed by 3 bases and V by 2 bases; bases with no gene match: 7. The CDR3 DNA is TGCGCCAGCAGTGAGCCGGGACAGAAGTACTACGAGCAGTACTTC. Translation: CASSEPGQKYYEQYF.

V is TRBV19 and J is TRBJ1-2; the D gene is possibly TRBD1 (5 bases). Germline CDR1 reads LNHDA; CDR2 reads SQIVND (reference sequence). V lost 3 bases to trimming and J lost 7 bases, with 21 bases between them. This CDR3 is 16 amino acids long. The CDR3 DNA sequence: TGTGCCAGTAGTATCAAGCGTGGGGCAGGATTAGGTGGCTACACCTTC. Its translation: CASSIKRGAGLGGYTF.

Only one count was recorded for this clone. The chain uses TRBV11-2 and TRBJ1-1, with no clear D. Germline V CDR1 and CDR2: SGHAT, FQNNGV. The CDR3 is 16 residues long. Trimming removed 3 bases at V and 1 base at J, with 15 bases between. The CDR3 sequence: CASSFEGGRKNTEAFF. In DNA form, the CDR3 reads TGTGCCAGCAGCTTCGAGGGAGGGCGAAAGAACACTGAAGCTTTCTTT.

Worth noting for this clone: The sample holds other DNA sequences that translate to the same CDR3. The CDR3 loop is CASSLRGDTQYF. CDR3 DNA sequence: TGCGCCAGCAGCTTGAGGGGAGATACGCAGTATTTT. The V and J genes are TRBV5-1 and TRBJ2-3; possibly TRBD1 for D (5 bases). The CDR3 has 12 amino acids. Germline V gene data show CDR1 as SGHRS and CDR2 as YFSETQ. V lost 1 base to trimming and J lost 5 bases, with 5 bases between them.

The genes are TRBV7-2 and TRBJ2-5, with D possibly TRBD2 on 5 matching bases. The CDR3 sequence is 14 residues long. Trimming shortened V by 0 bases and J by 4 bases, and 9 bases separated the two germline ends. CDR1 is SGHTA and CDR2 is FQGNSA in the germline V gene. This CDR3 reads CASSLAGEGETQYF. The CDR3, as DNA: TGTGCCAGCAGCTTAGCGGGAGAGGGAGAGACCCAGTACTTC.

V usage is TRBV18 and J usage is TRBJ1-2; the D is unclear. The ends were cut back, 3 bases at V and 7 bases at J, with 18 bases in the middle. This CDR3 spans 15 amino acids. CDR1 KGHSH and CDR2 LQKENI come from the germline V gene. Here the CDR3 reads CASSPGPLGLGGYTF. DNA of the CDR3: TGTGCCAGCTCACCGGGTCCTCTAGGTCTTGGTGGCTACACCTTC.

The chain combines TRBV3-1 (or the pseudogene TRBV3-2) with TRBJ2-3; TRBD2 agrees at 9 bases. Losses at the gene ends were 8 bases for V and 1 base for J; bases not matched to a gene: 1. CDR1 is LGHDT, CDR2 YNNKEL, per germline (reference sequence). The CDR3 length is 13 residues. CDR3 in amino acids: CASLAGGTDTQYF. CDR3 nucleotides: TGTGCCAGCTTAGCGGGGGGCACAGATACGCAGTATTTT.

For the CDR3, the DNA is TGCGCCAGCAGGCGTCTAGCGGGAGGCAATGAGCAGTTCTTC. Translation: CASRRLAGGNEQFF. The chain combines TRBV5-1 with TRBJ2-1, with 11 positions matching TRBD2. This CDR3 is built from 14 residues. Trimming took 5 bases from V and 6 from J; bases not matched to a gene: 4. Germline CDR1 reads SGHRS; CDR2 reads YFSETQ.

The chain joins TRBV20-1 to TRBJ2-7, with 8 positions matching TRBD2. Germline V gene sequence: CDR1 DFQATT, CDR2 SNEGSKA (reference sequence). The CDR3 has 13 amino acids. Trimming cost V 3 bases and J 2 bases; bases outside gene matches: 3. CDR3 nucleotides: TGCAGTGCTAGTCGGGAGGGACCCTACGAGCAGTACTTC. It encodes CSASREGPYEQYF.

The CDR3 nucleotides are TGTGCCAGCAGTTCCGGGACAGGGTATAATTCACCCCTCCACTTT. Translation: CASSSGTGYNSPLHF. The chain recombines TRBV6-6 with TRBJ1-6; 9 nucleotides match TRBD1. This CDR3 has 15 amino acids. Trimming cost V 4 bases and J 4 bases; bases outside gene matches: 2. Germline V gives CDR1 MNHNY, CDR2 SVGAGI (reference sequence).

This chain uses TRBV2 with TRBJ1-2; D possibly corresponds to TRBD1 (5 bases). V shed 8 bases and J shed 8 bases, with 18 bases lying between them. The CDR3 spans 13 residues. Per the germline V gene, CDR1 is SNHLY and CDR2 is FYNNEI. CDR3: CASRGGVMSGYTF. DNA for the CDR3: TGTGCCAGCCGGGGCGGGGTTATGTCCGGCTACACCTTC.

The chain recombines TRBV11-3 with TRBJ2-1; TRBD2 aligns across 8 bases. This CDR3 region has 15 residues. The germline CDR1 and CDR2 sequences are SGHNT and YENEEA. With V trimmed by 5 bases and J by 8 bases, 11 bases remained unmatched. The CDR3 here is CASSPTSGGRDEQFF. The CDR3 DNA reads as TGTGCCAGCAGCCCTACTAGCGGAGGGCGGGATGAGCAGTTCTTC.

The J gene is TRBJ2-2, the V gene TRBV5-4; the D gene is possibly TRBD1 (6 bases). The germline V gene has CDR1 SGHNT and CDR2 YYREEE (reference sequence). The CDR3 is 15 amino acids. Trimming left V 5 bases short and J 0 bases short, with 11 bases between. DNA of the CDR3: TGTGCCAGCAGTCCCGGGACATCGAACACCGGGGAGCTGTTTTTT. Amino acid sequence: CASSPGTSNTGELFF.

The table lists this clone with a few counts. The chain employs TRBV29-1 and TRBJ1-3; D gene unclear. V was shortened by 3 bases and J by 2 bases, with 8 bases between the two germline ends. The CDR3 contains 13 residues. Germline V gives CDR1 SQVTM, CDR2 ANQGSEA. DNA of the CDR3: TGCAGCGTTGAGGAGAGAACTGGAAACACCATATATTTT. It yields the protein CSVEERTGNTIYF.

The rearrangement links TRBV27 to TRBJ1-6, with TRBD1 matching over 10 bases. The length of the CDR3 is 13 residues. The V gene's germline CDR1 is MNHEY and CDR2 SMNVEV (reference sequence). The V and J ends lost 7 bases and 11 bases, in that order; junction bases with no gene match: 5. The CDR3 sequence: CASMGQGRTPLHF. DNA of the CDR3: TGTGCCAGCATGGGACAGGGGAGGACACCCCTCCACTTT.

The rearrangement joins TRBV18 to TRBJ1-5, with D possibly matching TRBD1 (5 bases). V lost 2 bases, J lost 2 bases, and 10 bases lay in between. Germline V gives CDR1 KGHSH, CDR2 LQKENI. This CDR3 contains 15 residues. CDR3 sequence (DNA): TGTGCCAGCTCACCAATGGGGACTGGCAATCAGCCCCAGCATTTT. Amino acid sequence: CASSPMGTGNQPQHF.

The V and J genes are TRBV19 and TRBJ2-5; perhaps TRBD2 as D (6 bases). The CDR3 covers 14 residues. The V and J ends lost 6 bases and 5 bases respectively, with 16 bases between them. Germline V gene data show CDR1 as LNHDA and CDR2 as SQIVND (reference sequence). In nucleotides, the CDR3 is TGTGCCAGTAGGCCTTCGGCGGGGCGGGAGACCCAGTACTTC. Its translation: CASRPSAGRETQYF.

This clone was detected a few times. The chain has TRBV19 and TRBJ1-5; D gene uncertain. The CDR3 loop spans 15 amino acids. V shed 1 base and J shed 4 bases, with 11 bases lying between them. CDR1 and CDR2 (germline): LNHDA, SQIVND (reference sequence). The CDR3 reads CASSIAIAGNQPQHF. As DNA, the CDR3 is TGTGCCAGTAGTATAGCGATAGCGGGTAATCAGCCCCAGCATTTT.

This clone was seen just once. The chain recombines TRBV21-1 with TRBJ1-2; TRBD1, the table's D call, lacks a check against the DNA. TRBV21-1 is annotated as a pseudogene. The CDR3 loop spans 16 amino acids. The CDR3 nucleotides are TGTGCCAGCAGCAATATGTTCAGGGGCTTTTTATATGGCTACACCTTC. Translated, it gives CASSNMFRGFLYGYTF.